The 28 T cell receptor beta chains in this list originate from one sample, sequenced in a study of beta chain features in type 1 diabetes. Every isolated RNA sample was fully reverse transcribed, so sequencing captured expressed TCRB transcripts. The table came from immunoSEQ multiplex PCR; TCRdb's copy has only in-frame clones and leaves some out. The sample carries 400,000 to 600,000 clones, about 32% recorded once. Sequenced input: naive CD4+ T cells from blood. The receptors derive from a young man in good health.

The CDR3 DNA follows: TGTGCTAGTGGTTTGAGGTCTCAGGGGTTCGGGGAGCTGTTTTTT. As protein: CASGLRSQGFGELFF. This chain links TRBV12-5 with TRBJ2-2; D possibly corresponds to TRBD1 (6 bases). V dropped 2 bases and J dropped 7 bases, with 14 bases sitting between them. The V gene's germline CDR1 is LGHNT and CDR2 FRNRAP. CDR3 length equals 15 residues.

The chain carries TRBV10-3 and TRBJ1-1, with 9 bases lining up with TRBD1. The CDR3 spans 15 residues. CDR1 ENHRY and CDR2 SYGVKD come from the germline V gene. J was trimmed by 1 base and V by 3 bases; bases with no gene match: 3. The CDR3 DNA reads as TGTGCCATCAGTGAACTGGACAGGGGGAACACTGAAGCTTTCTTT. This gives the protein CAISELDRGNTEAFF.

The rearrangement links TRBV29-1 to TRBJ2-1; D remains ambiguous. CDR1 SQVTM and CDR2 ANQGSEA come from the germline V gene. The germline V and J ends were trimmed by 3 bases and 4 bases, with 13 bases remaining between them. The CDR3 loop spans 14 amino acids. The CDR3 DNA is TGCAGCGTTGAGGCGTGGGCCCGGTACAATGAGCAGTTCTTC. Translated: CSVEAWARYNEQFF.

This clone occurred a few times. CDR3 in DNA: TGTGCCAGCAGTGTTGGGTTAGCGAGGCCCGGGGAGCTGTTTTTT. This codes for CASSVGLARPGELFF. The genes are TRBV2 and TRBJ2-2; TRBD2 is a possible D gene (5 bases). The CDR3 totals 15 residues. Germline-derived CDR1 and CDR2 are SNHLY and FYNNEI. Trimming shortened V by 4 bases and J by 6 bases, and 15 bases separated the two germline ends.

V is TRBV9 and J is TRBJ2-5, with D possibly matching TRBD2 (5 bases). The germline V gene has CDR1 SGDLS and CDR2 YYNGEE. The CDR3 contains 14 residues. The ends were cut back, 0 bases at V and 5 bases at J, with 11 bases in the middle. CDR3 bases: TGTGCCAGCAGCGTAGAACTTTCGGGGGAGACCCAGTACTTC. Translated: CASSVELSGETQYF.

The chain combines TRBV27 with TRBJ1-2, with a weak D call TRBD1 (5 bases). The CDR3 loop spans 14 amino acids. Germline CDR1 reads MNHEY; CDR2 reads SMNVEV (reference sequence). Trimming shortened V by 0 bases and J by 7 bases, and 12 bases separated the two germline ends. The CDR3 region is CASSLSTASSGYTF. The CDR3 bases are TGTGCCAGCAGTTTATCGACAGCCTCAAGTGGCTACACCTTC.

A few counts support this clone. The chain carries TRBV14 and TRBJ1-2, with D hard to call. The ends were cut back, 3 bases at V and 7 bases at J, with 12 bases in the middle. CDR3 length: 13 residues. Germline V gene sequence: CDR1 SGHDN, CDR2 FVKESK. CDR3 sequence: CASSHGIGSGYTF. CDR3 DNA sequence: TGTGCCAGCAGCCACGGTATAGGCAGTGGCTACACCTTC. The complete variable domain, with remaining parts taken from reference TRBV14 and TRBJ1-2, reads EAGVTQFPSHSVIEKGQTVTLRCDPISGHDNLYWYRRVMGKEIKFLLHFVKESKQDESGMPNNRFLAERTGGTYSTLKVQPAELEDSGVYFCASSHGIGSGYTFGSGTRLTVV.

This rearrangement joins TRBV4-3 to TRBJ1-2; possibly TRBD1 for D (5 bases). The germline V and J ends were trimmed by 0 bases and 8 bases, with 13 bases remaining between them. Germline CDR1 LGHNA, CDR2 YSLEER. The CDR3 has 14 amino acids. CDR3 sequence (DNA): TGCGCCAGCAGCCAAGAGCCTAGGGGCGGGGGCTACACCTTC. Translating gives CASSQEPRGGGYTF.

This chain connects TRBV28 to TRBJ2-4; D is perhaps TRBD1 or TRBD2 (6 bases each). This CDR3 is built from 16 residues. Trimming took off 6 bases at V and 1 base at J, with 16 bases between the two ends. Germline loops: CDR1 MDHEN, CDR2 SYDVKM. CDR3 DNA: TGTGCCAGCAGCCCCCCGAGGGGGAGGGCCAAAAACATTCAGTACTTC. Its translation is CASSPPRGRAKNIQYF. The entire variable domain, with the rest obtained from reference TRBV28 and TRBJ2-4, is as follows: DVKVTQSSRYLVKRTGEKVFLECVQDMDHENMFWYRQDPGLGLRLIYFSYDVKMKEKGDIPEGYSVSREKKERFSLILESASTNQTSMYLCASSPPRGRAKNIQYFGAGTRLSVL.

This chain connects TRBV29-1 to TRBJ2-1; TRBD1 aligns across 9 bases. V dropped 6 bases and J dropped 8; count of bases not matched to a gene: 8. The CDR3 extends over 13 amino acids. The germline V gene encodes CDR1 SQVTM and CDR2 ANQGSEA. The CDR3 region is CSVRRDREDEQFF. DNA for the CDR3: TGCAGCGTCCGCCGGGACAGGGAGGATGAGCAGTTCTTC.

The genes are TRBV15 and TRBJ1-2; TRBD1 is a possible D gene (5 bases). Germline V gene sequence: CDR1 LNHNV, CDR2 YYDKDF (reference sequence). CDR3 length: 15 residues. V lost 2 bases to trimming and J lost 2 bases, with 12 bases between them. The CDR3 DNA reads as TGTGCCACCAGCAGACTAAGGGGCTCAAACTATGGCTACACCTTC. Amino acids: CATSRLRGSNYGYTF.

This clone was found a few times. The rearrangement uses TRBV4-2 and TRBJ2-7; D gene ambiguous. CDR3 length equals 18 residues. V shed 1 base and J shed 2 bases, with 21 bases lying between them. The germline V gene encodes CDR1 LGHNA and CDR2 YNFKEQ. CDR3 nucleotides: TGTGCCAGCAGCCAAGTTTTTGAGGCGCCCAGAGGTCCCTACGAGCAGTACTTC. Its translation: CASSQVFEAPRGPYEQYF.

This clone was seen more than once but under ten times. The CDR3 protein is CAWIRFPSGNTIYF. CDR3 coding DNA: TGTGCCTGGATACGGTTCCCCTCTGGAAACACCATATATTTT. V gene TRBV30 combines with J gene TRBJ1-3; unclear D gene. The CDR3 extends over 14 amino acids. The germline V gene encodes CDR1 GTSNPN and CDR2 SVGIG (reference sequence). V was pared by 4 bases and J by 0 bases, with 10 bases between.

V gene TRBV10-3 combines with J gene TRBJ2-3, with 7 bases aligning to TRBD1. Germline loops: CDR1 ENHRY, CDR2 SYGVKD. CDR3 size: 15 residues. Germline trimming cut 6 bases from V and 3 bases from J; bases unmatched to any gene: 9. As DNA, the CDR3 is TGTGCCATCAGAGCCGACAGGGTGGTAACAGATACGCAGTATTTT. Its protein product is CAIRADRVVTDTQYF.

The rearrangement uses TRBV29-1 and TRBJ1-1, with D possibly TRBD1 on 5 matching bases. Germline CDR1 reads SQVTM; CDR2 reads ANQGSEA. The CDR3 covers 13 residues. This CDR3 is CGTRELGRTEAFF. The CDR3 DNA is TGCGGGACTAGGGAGTTAGGTCGCACTGAAGCTTTCTTT.

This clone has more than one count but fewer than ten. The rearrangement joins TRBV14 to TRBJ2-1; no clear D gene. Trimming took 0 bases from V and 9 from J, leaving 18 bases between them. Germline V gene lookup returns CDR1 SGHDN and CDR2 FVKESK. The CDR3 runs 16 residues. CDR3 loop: CASSQDPQAPRPEQFF. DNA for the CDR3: TGTGCCAGCAGCCAAGATCCCCAGGCCCCCAGGCCTGAGCAGTTCTTC.

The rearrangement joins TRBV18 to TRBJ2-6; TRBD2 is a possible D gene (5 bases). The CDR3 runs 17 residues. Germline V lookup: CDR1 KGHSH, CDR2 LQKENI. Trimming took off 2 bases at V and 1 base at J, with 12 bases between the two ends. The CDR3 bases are TGTGCCAGCTCACCAGAGGGTGCGGAGTCTGGGGCCAACGTCCTGACTTTC. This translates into CASSPEGAESGANVLTF.

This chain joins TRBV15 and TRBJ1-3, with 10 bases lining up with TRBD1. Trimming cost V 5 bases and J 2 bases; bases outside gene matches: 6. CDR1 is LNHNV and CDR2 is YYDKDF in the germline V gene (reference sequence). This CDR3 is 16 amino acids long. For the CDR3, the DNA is TGTGCCACCAGCCCTGACAGGGGGCTCGCTGGAAACACCATATATTTT. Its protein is CATSPDRGLAGNTIYF.

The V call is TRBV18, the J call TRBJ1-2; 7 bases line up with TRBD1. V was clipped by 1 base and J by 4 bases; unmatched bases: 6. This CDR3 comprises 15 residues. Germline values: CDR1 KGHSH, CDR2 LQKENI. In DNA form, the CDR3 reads TGTGCCAGCTCACCACAGGCGACAGGGATCTATGGCTACACCTTC. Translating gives CASSPQATGIYGYTF.

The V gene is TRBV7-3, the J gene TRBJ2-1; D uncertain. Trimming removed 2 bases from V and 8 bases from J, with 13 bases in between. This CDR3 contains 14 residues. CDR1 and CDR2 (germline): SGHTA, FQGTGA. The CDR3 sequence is CASSLLTGSDEQFF. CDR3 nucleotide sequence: TGTGCCAGCAGCTTACTTACTGGGTCTGATGAGCAGTTCTTC.

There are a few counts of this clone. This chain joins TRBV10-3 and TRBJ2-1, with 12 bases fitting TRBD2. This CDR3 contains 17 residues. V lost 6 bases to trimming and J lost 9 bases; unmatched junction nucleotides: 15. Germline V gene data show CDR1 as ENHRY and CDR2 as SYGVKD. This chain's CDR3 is CAISKTSGSIWGSEQFF. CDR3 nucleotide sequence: TGTGCCATCAGCAAGACTAGCGGGAGTATTTGGGGCAGTGAGCAGTTCTTC.

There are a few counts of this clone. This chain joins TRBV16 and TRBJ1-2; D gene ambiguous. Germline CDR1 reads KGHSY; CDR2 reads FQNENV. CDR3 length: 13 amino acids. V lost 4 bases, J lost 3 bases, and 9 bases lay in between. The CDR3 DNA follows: TGTGCCAGCAGCCCAGGCGGCTACTATGGCTACACCTTC. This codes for CASSPGGYYGYTF.

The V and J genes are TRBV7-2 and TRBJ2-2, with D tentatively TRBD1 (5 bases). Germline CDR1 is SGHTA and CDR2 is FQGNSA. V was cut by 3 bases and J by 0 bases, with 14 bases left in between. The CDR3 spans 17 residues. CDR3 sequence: CASSFRATSTNTGELFF. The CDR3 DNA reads TGTGCCAGCAGCTTCAGGGCCACCTCTACGAACACCGGGGAGCTGTTTTTT. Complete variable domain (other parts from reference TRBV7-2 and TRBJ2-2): GAGVSQSPSNKVTEKGKDVELRCDPISGHTALYWYRQSLGQGLEFLIYFQGNSAPDKSGLPSDRFSAERTGGSVSTLTIQRTQQEDSAVYLCASSFRATSTNTGELFFGEGSRLTVL.

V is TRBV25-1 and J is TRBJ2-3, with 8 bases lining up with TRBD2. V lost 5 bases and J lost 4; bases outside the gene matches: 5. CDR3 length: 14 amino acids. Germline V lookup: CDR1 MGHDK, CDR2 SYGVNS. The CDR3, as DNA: TGTGCCAGCAGTCCATGGACTAGCCCAGATACGCAGTATTTT. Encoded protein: CASSPWTSPDTQYF.

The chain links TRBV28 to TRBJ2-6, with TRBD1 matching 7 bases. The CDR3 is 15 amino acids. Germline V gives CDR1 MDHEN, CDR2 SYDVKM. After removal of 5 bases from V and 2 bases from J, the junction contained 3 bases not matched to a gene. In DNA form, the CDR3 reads TGTGCCAGCAGTCGGACAGGTACTGGGGCCAACGTCCTGACTTTC. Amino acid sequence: CASSRTGTGANVLTF.

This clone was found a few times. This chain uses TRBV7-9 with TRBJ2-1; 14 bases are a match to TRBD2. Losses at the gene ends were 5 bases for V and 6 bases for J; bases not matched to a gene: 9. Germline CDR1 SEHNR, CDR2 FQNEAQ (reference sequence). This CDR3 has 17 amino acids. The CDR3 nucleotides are TGTGCCAGCAGCCCTAGATCGGGGACTAGCGGGAGCAATGAGCAGTTCTTC. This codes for CASSPRSGTSGSNEQFF.

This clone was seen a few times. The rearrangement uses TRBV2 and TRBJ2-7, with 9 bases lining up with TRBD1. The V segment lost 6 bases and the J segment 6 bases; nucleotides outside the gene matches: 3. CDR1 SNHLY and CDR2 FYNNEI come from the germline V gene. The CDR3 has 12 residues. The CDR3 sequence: CASSRTGAEQYF. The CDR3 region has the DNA TGTGCCAGCAGCCGGACAGGGGCCGAGCAGTACTTC.

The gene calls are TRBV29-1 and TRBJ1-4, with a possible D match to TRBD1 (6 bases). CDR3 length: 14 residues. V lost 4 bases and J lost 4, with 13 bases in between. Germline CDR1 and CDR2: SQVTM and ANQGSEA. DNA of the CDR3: TGCAGCGTTGGTTTCGGGGGCGGTAATGAAAAACTGTTTTTT. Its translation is CSVGFGGGNEKLFF.